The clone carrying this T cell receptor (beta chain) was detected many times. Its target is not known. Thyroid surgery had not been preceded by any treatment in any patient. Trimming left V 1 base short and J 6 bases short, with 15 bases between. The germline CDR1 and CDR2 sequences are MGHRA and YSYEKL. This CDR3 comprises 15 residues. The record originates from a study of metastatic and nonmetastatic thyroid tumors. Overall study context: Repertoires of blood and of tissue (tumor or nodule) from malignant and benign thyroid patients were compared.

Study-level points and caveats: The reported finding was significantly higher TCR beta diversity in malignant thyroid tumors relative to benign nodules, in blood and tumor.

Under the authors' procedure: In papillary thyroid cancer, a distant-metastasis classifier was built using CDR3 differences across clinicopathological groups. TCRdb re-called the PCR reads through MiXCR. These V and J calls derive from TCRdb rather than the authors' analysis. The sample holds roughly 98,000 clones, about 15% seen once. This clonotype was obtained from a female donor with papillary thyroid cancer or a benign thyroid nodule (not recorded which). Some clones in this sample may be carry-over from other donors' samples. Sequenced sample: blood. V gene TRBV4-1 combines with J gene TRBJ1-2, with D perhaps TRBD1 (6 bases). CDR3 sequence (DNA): TGCGCCAGCAGCCAAGGGGGGGGGCGCGTAGATGGCTACACCTTC. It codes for CASSQGGGRVDGYTF.